A single T cell receptor (beta chain) is shown here with its context. Germline V gives CDR1 MNHNS, CDR2 SASEGT. V lost 3 bases, J lost 4 bases, and 4 bases lay in between. CDR3 length: 12 residues. TCRdb's copy holds only in-frame clones and misses some; the assay was immunoSEQ multiplex PCR. The sample lists more than 95,000 clones, 90% occurring once. This sample is drawn from a study of blood T cell repertoires in COVID-19. V and J are TRBV6-1 and TRBJ1-3; D ambiguous. The sequenced sample consisted of peripheral blood. The sequence came from a human donor with active COVID-19. The donor label of this sample is uncertain. The CDR3 DNA is TGTGCCAGCAGTGACCCAGGAAACACCATATATTTT. This gives the protein CASSDPGNTIYF.